Listed here are 8 T cell receptor beta chains from one sample, sequenced in a study of early T cells in non-severe SARS-CoV-2 infection. TCRdb independently ran MiXCR on the 5' RACE reads; one entry per CDR3 protein. The sample has under 60,000 distinct CDR3 sequences, 7.5% to 9.5% seen once. Sequenced input: whole blood. Every receptor here comes from an adult who was a healthcare worker with PCR-confirmed SARS-CoV-2 infection or an uninfected control (not recorded which).

This clonotype has at least ten counts. As DNA, the CDR3 is TGCAGTGCTAGAGGTTTAGGGAGCTACGAGCAGTACTTC. Translating gives CSARGLGSYEQYF. This rearrangement joins TRBV20-1 to TRBJ2-7, with D possibly being TRBD2 (5 bases). Trimming took 1 base from V and 3 from J, leaving 10 bases between them. From germline, CDR1 is DFQATT and CDR2 SNEGSKA (reference sequence). The CDR3 runs 13 residues.

This chain uses TRBV6-6 with TRBJ2-3; maybe TRBD2 (7 bases). Germline V gene lookup returns CDR1 MNHNY and CDR2 SVGAGI (reference sequence). The V end was cut by 8 bases, the J end by 0 bases, with 15 bases between. This CDR3 is built from 15 residues. The chain's CDR3 is CASRRGGPSTDTQYF. Here the CDR3 DNA reads TGTGCCAGCCGAAGGGGGGGGCCAAGCACAGATACGCAGTATTTT.

This clonotype was detected only a few times. The rearrangement joins TRBV28 to TRBJ2-7; D perhaps matches TRBD2 (5 bases). The CDR3 consists of 14 residues. The V gene lost 5 bases and the J gene lost 2 bases, with 13 bases spanning the gap. The germline V gene has CDR1 MDHEN and CDR2 SYDVKM. The CDR3 nucleotides are TGTGCCAGCAGTACTCGGGGATTCACCTACGAGCAGTACTTC. Translation gives CASSTRGFTYEQYF.

This clonotype showed up many times. The CDR3 coding sequence is TGTGCCAGTCGGGACAGTCGACAAATTACTGAAGCTTTCTTT. This gives the protein CASRDSRQITEAFF. This chain joins TRBV28 and TRBJ1-1, with 7 positions matching TRBD1. Trimming took 9 bases from V and 5 from J; bases not matched to a gene: 12. The germline CDR1 and CDR2 sequences are MDHEN and SYDVKM. This CDR3 is 14 amino acids long.

CDR3 sequence reads: CASSFVAKGTSGRGYNEQFF. The CDR3 nucleotides are TGTGCCAGCAGCTTCGTTGCCAAGGGCACTAGCGGGAGGGGCTACAATGAGCAGTTCTTC. The genes are TRBV7-3 and TRBJ2-1, with 13 bases lining up with TRBD2. CDR3 length: 20 amino acids. CDR1 is SGHTA and CDR2 is FQGTGA in the germline V gene. Trimming cost V 3 bases and J 3 bases; bases outside gene matches: 14. The entire variable domain, with the rest obtained from reference TRBV7-3 and TRBJ2-1, is as follows: GAGVSQTPSNKVTEKGKYVELRCDPISGHTALYWYRQSLGQGPEFLIYFQGTGAADDSGLPNDRFFAVRPEGSVSTLKIQRTERGDSAVYLCASSFVAKGTSGRGYNEQFFGPGTRLTVL.

This chain uses TRBV11-2 with TRBJ1-1; no reliable D call. The CDR3 has 12 amino acids. Germline CDR1 and CDR2: SGHAT and FQNNGV. The ends were cut back, 3 bases at V and 3 bases at J, with 5 bases in the middle. CDR3 residues: CASSFTDTEAFF. CDR3 nucleotide sequence: TGTGCCAGCAGCTTTACGGACACTGAAGCTTTCTTT.

In its sample, this clonotype was seen many times. V gene TRBV2 combines with J gene TRBJ2-7; D remains ambiguous. Looked up from germline, CDR1 is SNHLY and CDR2 is FYNNEI. With 5 bases removed from V and 0 bases from J, the gap between germline ends came to 11 bases. This CDR3 is 14 amino acids long. CDR3 nucleotides: TGTGCCAGCAGTCCATGGGCGGACTCCTACGAGCAGTACTTC. Its protein is CASSPWADSYEQYF.

This clonotype was observed many times. The V and J genes are TRBV20-1 and TRBJ2-2, with D perhaps matching TRBD2 (6 bases). CDR1 is DFQATT and CDR2 is SNEGSKA in the germline V gene (reference sequence). This CDR3 is built from 15 residues. V lost 6 bases, J lost 1 base, and 15 bases lay in between. Written as DNA, the CDR3 is TGCAGTGCCACTTGGGCCGGGGGGAACACCGGGGAGCTGTTTTTT. Residues: CSATWAGGNTGELFF.